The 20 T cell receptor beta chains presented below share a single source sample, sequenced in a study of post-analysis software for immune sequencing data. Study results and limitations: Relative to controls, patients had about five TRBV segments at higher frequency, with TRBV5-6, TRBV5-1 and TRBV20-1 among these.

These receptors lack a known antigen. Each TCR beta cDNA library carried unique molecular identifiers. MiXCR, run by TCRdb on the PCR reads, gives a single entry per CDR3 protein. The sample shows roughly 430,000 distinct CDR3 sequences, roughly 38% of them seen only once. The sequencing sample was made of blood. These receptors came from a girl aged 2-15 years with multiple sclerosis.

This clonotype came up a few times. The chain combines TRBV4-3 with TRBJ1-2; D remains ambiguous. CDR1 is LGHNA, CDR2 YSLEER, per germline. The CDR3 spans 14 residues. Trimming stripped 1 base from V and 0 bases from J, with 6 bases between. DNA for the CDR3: TGCGCCAGCAGCCAAGTAGGTCCTAACTATGGCTACACCTTC. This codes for CASSQVGPNYGYTF.

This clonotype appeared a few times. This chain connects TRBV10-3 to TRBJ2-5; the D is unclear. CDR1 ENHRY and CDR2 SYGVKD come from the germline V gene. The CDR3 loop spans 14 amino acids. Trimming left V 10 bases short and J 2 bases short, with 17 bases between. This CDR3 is CANSQAPGQETQYF. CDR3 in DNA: TGTGCCAACTCCCAGGCTCCTGGGCAAGAGACCCAGTACTTC.

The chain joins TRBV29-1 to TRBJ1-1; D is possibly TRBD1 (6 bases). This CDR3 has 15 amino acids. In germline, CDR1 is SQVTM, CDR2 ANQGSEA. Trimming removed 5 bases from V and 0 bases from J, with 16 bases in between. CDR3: CSVRGVGGMNTEAFF. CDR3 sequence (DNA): TGCAGCGTTAGGGGCGTAGGGGGGATGAACACTGAAGCTTTCTTT. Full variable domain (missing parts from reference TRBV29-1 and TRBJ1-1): SAVISQKPSRDICQRGTSLTIQCQVDSQVTMMFWYRQQPGQSLTLIATANQGSEATYESGFVIDKFPISRPNLTFSTLTVSNMSPEDSSIYLCSVRGVGGMNTEAFFGQGTRLTVV.

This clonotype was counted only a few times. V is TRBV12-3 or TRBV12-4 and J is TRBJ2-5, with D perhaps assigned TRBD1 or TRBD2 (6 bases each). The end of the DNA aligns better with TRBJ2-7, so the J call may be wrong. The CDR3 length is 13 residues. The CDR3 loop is CASSFSRGLEQYF. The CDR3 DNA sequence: TGTGCCAGCAGTTTCTCACGGGGGCTCGAGCAGTACTTC.

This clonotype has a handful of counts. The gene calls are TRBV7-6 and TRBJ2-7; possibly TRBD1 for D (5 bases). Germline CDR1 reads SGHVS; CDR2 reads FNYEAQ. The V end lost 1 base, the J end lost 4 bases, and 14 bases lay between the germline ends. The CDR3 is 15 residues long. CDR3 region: CASSLGQARAYEQYF. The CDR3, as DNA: TGTGCCAGCAGCTTAGGTCAGGCCAGGGCGTACGAGCAGTACTTC.

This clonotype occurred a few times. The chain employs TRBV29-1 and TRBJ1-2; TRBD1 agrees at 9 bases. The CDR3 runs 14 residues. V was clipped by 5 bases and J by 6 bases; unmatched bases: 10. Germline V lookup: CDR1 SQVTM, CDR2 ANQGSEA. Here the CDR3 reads CSVPDRGYRNGYTF. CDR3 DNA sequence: TGCAGCGTTCCCGACAGGGGGTATCGTAATGGCTACACCTTC. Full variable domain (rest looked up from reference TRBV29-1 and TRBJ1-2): SAVISQKPSRDICQRGTSLTIQCQVDSQVTMMFWYRQQPGQSLTLIATANQGSEATYESGFVIDKFPISRPNLTFSTLTVSNMSPEDSSIYLCSVPDRGYRNGYTFGSGTRLTVV.

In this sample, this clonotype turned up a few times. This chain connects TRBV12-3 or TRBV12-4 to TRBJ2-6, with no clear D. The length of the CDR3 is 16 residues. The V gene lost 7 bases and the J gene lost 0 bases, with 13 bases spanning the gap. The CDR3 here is CASTILKFSGANVLTF. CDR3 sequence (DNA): TGTGCCAGCACCATTTTAAAGTTCTCTGGGGCCAACGTCCTGACTTTC.

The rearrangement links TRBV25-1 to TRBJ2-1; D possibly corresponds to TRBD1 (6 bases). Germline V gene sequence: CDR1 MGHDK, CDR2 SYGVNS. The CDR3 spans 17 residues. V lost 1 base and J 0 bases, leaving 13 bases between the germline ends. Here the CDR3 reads CASSESGRGYSYNEQFF. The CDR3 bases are TGTGCCAGCAGTGAATCAGGCAGGGGATACTCCTACAATGAGCAGTTCTTC.

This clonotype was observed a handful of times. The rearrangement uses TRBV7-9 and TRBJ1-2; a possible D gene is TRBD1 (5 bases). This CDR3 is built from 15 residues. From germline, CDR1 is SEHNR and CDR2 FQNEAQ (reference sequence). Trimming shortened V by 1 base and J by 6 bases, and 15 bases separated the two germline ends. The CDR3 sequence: CASSLVAQVVNGYTF. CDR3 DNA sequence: TGTGCCAGCAGCTTAGTTGCACAGGTCGTTAATGGCTACACCTTC.

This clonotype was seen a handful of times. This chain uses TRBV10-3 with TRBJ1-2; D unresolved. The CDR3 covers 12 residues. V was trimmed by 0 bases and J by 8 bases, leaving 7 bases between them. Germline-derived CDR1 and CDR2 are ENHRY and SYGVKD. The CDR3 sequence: CAISESLQGYTF. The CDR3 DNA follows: TGTGCCATCAGTGAGTCGCTTCAGGGCTACACCTTC.

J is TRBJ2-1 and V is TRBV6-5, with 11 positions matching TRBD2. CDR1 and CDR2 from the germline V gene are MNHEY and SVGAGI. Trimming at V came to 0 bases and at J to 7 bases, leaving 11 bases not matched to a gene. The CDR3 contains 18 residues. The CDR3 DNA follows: TGTGCCAGCAGTTACTCATTCACGGGATTAGCGGGGGGGAATGAGCAGTTCTTC. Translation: CASSYSFTGLAGGNEQFF.

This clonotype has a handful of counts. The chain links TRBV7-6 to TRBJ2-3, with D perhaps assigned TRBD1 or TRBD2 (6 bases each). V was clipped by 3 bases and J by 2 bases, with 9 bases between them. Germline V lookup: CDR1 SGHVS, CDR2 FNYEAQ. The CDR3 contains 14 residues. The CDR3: CASSFTGATDTQYF. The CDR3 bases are TGTGCCAGCAGCTTTACGGGGGCCACAGATACGCAGTATTTT.

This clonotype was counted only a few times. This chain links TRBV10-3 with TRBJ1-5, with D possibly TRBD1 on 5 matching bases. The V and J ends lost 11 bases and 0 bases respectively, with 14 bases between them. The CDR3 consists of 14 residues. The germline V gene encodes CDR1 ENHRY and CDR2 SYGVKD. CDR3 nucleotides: TGTGCCTCCTCGCGGGACCCTAGCAATCAGCCCCAGCATTTT. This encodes CASSRDPSNQPQHF.

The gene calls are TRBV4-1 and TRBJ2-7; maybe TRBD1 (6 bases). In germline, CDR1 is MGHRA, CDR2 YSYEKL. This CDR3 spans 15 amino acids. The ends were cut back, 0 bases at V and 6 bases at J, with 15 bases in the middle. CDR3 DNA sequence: TGCGCCAGCAGCCAAGATGGGCATTGGGACACCGAGCAGTACTTC. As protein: CASSQDGHWDTEQYF.

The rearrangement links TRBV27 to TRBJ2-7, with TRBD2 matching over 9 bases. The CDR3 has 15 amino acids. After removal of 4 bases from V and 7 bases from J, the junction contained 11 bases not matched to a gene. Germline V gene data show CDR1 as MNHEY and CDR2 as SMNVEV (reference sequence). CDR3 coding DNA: TGTGCCAGCAGTTCCCTCGGCGGGAGGGCCCGAGAGCAGTACTTC. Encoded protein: CASSSLGGRAREQYF.

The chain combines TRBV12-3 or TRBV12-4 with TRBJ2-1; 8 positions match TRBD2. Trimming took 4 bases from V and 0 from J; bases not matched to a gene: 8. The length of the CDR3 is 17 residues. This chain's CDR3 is CASSYPGGLNSYNEQFF. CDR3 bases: TGTGCCAGCAGTTATCCGGGAGGGCTGAACTCCTACAATGAGCAGTTCTTC.

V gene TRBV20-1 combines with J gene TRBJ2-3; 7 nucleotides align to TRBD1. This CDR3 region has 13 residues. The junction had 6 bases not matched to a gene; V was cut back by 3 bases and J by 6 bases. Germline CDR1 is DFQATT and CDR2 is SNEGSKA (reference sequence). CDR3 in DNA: TGCAGTGCTAGTCGCGACAGGGTGGATACGCAGTATTTT. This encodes CSASRDRVDTQYF.

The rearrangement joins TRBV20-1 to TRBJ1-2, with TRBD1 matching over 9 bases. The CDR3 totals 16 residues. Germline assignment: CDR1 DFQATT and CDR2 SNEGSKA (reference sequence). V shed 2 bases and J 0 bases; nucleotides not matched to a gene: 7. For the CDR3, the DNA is TGCAGTGCTAGAAGGTTCGGGACAGGGTCTAACTATGGCTACACCTTC. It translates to CSARRFGTGSNYGYTF.

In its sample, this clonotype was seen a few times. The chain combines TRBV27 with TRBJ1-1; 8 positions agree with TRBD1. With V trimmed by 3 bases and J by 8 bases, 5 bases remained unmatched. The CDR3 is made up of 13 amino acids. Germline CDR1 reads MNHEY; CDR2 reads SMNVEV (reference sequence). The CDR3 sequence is CASSFLDRAEAFF. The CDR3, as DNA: TGTGCCAGCAGTTTCCTGGACAGGGCGGAAGCTTTCTTT.

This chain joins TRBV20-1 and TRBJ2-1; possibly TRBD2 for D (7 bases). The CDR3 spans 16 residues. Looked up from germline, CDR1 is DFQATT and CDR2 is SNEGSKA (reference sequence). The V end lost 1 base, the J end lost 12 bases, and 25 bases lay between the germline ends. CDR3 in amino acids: CSARVVGTGTTKVQFF. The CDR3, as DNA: TGCAGTGCTAGAGTAGTTGGTACAGGGACTACGAAGGTGCAGTTCTTC.